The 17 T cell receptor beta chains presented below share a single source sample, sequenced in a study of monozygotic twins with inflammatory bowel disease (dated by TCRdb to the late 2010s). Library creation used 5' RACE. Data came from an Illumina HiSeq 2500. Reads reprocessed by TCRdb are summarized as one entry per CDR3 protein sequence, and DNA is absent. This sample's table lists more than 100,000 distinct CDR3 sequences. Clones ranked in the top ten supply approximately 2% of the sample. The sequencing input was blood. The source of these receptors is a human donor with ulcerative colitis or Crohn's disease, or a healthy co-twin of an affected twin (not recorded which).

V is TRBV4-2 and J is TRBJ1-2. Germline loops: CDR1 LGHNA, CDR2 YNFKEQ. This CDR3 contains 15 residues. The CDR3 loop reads CASSQEGSGNYGYTF.

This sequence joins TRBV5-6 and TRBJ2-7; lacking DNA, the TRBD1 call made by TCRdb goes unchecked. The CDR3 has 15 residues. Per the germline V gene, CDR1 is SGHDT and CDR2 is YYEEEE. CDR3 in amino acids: CASSLNLGTEYEQYF.

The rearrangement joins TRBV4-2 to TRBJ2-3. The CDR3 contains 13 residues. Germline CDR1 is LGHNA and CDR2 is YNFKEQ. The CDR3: CASSQEPPDTQYF.

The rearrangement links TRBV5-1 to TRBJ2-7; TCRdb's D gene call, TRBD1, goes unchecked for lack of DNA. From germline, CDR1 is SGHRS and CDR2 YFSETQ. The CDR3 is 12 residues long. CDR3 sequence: CASSRDSYEQYF.

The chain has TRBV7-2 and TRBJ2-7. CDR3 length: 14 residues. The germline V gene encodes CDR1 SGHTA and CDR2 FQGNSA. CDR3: CASNLRGSRYEQYF.

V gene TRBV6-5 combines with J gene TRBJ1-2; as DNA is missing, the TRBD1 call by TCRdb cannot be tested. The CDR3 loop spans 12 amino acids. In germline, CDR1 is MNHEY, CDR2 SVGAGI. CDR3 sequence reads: CASSYGGGGTTF.

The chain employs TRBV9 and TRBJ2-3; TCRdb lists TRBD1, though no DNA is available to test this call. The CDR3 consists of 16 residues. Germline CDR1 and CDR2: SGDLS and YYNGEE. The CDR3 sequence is CASSVVTGGSTDTQYF.

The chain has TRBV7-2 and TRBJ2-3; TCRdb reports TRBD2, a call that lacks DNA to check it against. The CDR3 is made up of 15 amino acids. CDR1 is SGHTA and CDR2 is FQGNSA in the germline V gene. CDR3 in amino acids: CASSLDSHRVDTQYF.

CDR3 protein: CAGGTGGTGELFF. The rearrangement links TRBV6-6 to TRBJ2-2; no DNA is available, so the TRBD1 call from TCRdb remains unchecked. CDR3 length equals 13 residues. In germline, CDR1 is MNHNY, CDR2 SVGAGI (reference sequence).

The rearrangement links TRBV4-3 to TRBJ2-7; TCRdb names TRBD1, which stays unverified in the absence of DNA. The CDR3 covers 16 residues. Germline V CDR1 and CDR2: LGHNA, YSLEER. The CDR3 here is CASSQQMTGAYYEQYF.

CDR3 sequence reads: CASRLPGQGILSGDTEAFF. The genes are TRBV11-2 and TRBJ1-1; lacking DNA, the TRBD1 call made by TCRdb goes unchecked. CDR3 length equals 19 residues. Germline assignment: CDR1 SGHAT and CDR2 FQNNGV.

CDR3 protein: CASSPYGEDTQYF. This chain links TRBV16 with TRBJ2-3. CDR3 size: 13 residues. Per germline, CDR1 KGHSY and CDR2 FQNENV. The full variable domain, in which reference TRBV16 and TRBJ2-3 provide the parts outside the CDR3, is GEEVAQTPKHLVRGEGQKAKLYCAPIKGHSYVFWYQQVLKNEFKFLISFQNENVFDETGMPKERFSAKCLPNSPCSLEIQATKLEDSAVYFCASSPYGEDTQYFGPGTRLTVL.

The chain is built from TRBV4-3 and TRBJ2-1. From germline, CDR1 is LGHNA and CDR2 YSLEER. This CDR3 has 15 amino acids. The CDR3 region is CASSRSTSSYNEQFF.

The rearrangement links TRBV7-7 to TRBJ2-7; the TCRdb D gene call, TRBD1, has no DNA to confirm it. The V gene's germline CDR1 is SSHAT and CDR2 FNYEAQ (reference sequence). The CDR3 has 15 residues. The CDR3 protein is CASSLVGRRTYEQYF.

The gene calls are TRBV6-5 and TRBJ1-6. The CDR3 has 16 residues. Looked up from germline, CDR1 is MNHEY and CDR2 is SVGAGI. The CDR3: CASSFGQSSYNSPLHF.

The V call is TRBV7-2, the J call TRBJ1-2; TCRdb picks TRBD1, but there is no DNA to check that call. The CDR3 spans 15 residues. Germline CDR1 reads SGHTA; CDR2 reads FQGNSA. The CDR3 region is CASSPRSEGGHGYTF.

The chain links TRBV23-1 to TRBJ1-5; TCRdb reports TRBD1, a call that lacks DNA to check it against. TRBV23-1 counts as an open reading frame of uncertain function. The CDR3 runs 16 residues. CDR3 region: CASSPRQDPSNQPQHF.